This T cell receptor (beta chain) derives from a study of vaccination effects on CD4 cells after COVID-19. Study-wide context: Samples were taken post-vaccine, and their median timing was 72 days after the second dose.

On this clone: Its antigen is unknown.

Regarding the study as a whole: Healthy vaccinees' vaccine-induced clones included only 1 of 255 cross-reacting with common cold coronaviruses. Late after vaccination, infection- and vaccine-induced clones showed marked clonal contraction.

At the end of nine to ten days of culture, CD4+ T cells were isolated. Either the BNT162b2 or mRNA-1273 vaccine was given to participants in two doses. Cultures got half-medium changes with IL-2 on days 3 and 7. Germline V gene sequence: CDR1 SGHTA, CDR2 FQGTGA. V trimming: 2 bases; J trimming: 4 bases; junction bases outside the gene matches: 5. The CDR3 contains 15 residues. Measured with immunoSEQ multiplex PCR; TCRdb has only the in-frame clones, and not every one. The profile shows about 8,900 clones, approximately 72% of them singletons. The chain recombines TRBV7-3 with TRBJ2-3, with TRBD2 identical over 8 bases. The TCR was taken from a human donor who received a COVID-19 vaccine. The sequenced sample was CD4+ T cells from PBMCs cultured without peptide, obtained after COVID-19 vaccination. In DNA form, the CDR3 reads TGTGCCAGCAGCTTAGGAGCTAGCGGGTCAGATACGCAGTATTTT. Translated, it gives CASSLGASGSDTQYF.